Below, 29 T cell receptor beta chains from the same sample are listed, as sequenced in a study of ipilimumab plus nivolumab after autologous stem cell transplantation. Only in-frame clones appear in the TCRdb table, and some are missing; sequencing was by immunoSEQ multiplex PCR. Among roughly 25,000 clones listed, more than 70% were seen once. Here the sequenced sample was PBMCs, taken in a trial of ipilimumab plus nivolumab as post-transplant consolidation. All receptors come from a male donor with diffuse large B-cell lymphoma.

This rearrangement joins TRBV6-4 to TRBJ2-3; D might be TRBD1 or TRBD2, each matching 5 bases. Germline-derived CDR1 and CDR2 are MRHNA and SNTAGT. V was clipped by 8 bases and J by 1 base, with 10 bases between them. CDR3 length equals 13 residues. The CDR3: CASRDGGTDTQYF. In DNA, the CDR3 is TGTGCCAGCCGGGACGGGGGCACAGATACGCAGTATTTT.

The rearrangement links TRBV6-6 to TRBJ2-7; D unclear. Germline CDR1 MNHNY, CDR2 SVGAGI (reference sequence). Trimming pared 8 bases from V and 5 bases from J, leaving 10 bases between. This CDR3 is built from 11 residues. CDR3 residues: CASQTRDEQYF. CDR3 DNA: TGTGCCAGCCAGACAAGGGACGAGCAGTACTTC.

This clone was seen a handful of times. The chain has TRBV5-1 and TRBJ2-1; D assignment may be TRBD1 or TRBD2 (5 bases each). Germline assignment: CDR1 SGHRS and CDR2 YFSETQ. The CDR3 contains 13 residues. Deletions cut 7 bases from V and 6 bases from J, with 14 bases between. CDR3 sequence: CASGGSRRNEQFF. The CDR3 coding sequence is TGCGCCAGCGGGGGTTCCCGACGCAATGAGCAGTTCTTC.

The chain has TRBV5-1 and TRBJ2-1; D uncertain. V gave up 1 base and J gave up 6 bases, with 2 bases separating them. Germline V gene data show CDR1 as SGHRS and CDR2 as YFSETQ. This CDR3 has 11 amino acids. The DNA of the CDR3 is TGCGCCAGCAGCTTGTTCAATGAGCAGTTCTTC. This sequence encodes CASSLFNEQFF.

CDR3 DNA sequence: TGTGCCAGCAGTATTACAGGCAATCAGCCCCAGCATTTT. Protein: CASSITGNQPQHF. This chain connects TRBV6-6 to TRBJ1-5, with D uncertain. Germline assignment: CDR1 MNHNY and CDR2 SVGAGI (reference sequence). Trimming removed 5 bases from V and 2 bases from J, with 7 bases in between. CDR3 length equals 13 residues.

This chain connects TRBV11-2 to TRBJ1-3; D not resolved. This CDR3 region has 15 residues. Deletions cut 1 base from V and 6 bases from J, with 13 bases between. Germline CDR1 is SGHAT and CDR2 is FQNNGV. CDR3 bases: TGTGCCAGCAGCTTAGGTCCCGTGCTCTTAAACACCATATATTTT. Protein: CASSLGPVLLNTIYF.

The chain carries TRBV7-2 and TRBJ1-1; TRBD1 might be the D (5 bases). Germline CDR1 is SGHTA and CDR2 is FQGNSA. The V gene lost 8 bases and the J gene lost 4 bases, with 14 bases spanning the gap. The CDR3 consists of 13 residues. The CDR3 region is CASALIGGTEAFF. Here the CDR3 DNA reads TGTGCCAGCGCCCTGATTGGGGGCACTGAAGCTTTCTTT.

The chain links TRBV19 to TRBJ1-2; tentative D call: TRBD1 (5 bases). CDR3 size: 15 residues. The germline CDR1 and CDR2 sequences are LNHDA and SQIVND (reference sequence). Trimming cost V 2 bases and J 7 bases, with 17 bases left between them. CDR3 in amino acids: CASSIREGRKSGYTF. Written as DNA, the CDR3 is TGTGCCAGTAGTATACGAGAGGGGCGTAAGAGTGGCTACACCTTC. Complete variable domain (other parts from reference TRBV19 and TRBJ1-2): DGGITQSPKYLFRKEGQNVTLSCEQNLNHDAMYWYRQDPGQGLRLIYYSQIVNDFQKGDIAEGYSVSREKKESFPLTVTSAQKNPTAFYLCASSIREGRKSGYTFGSGTRLTVV.

The chain carries TRBV4-2 and TRBJ2-2; 10 bases map to TRBD2. Per the germline V gene, CDR1 is LGHNA and CDR2 is YNFKEQ. J lost 1 base, V lost 1 base, and 12 bases had no gene match. This CDR3 comprises 20 residues. The CDR3 loop is CASSQVWSRPSGGNTGELFF. As DNA, the CDR3 is TGTGCCAGCAGCCAAGTATGGAGCCGGCCTAGCGGGGGGAACACCGGGGAGCTGTTTTTT.

The sample holds one count of this clone. The CDR3 loop reads CASSRTNTEAFF. Written as DNA, the CDR3 is TGTGCCAGCAGCCGCACGAACACTGAAGCTTTCTTT. This chain connects TRBV7-9 to TRBJ1-1; D gene unclear. Germline V gene lookup returns CDR1 SEHNR and CDR2 FQNEAQ (reference sequence). CDR3 size: 12 residues. V was clipped by 5 bases and J by 1 base, with 5 bases between them.

The V and J genes are TRBV7-9 and TRBJ1-2; D not resolved. The CDR3 runs 14 residues. The V gene lost 5 bases and the J gene lost 6 bases, with 16 bases spanning the gap. Germline loops: CDR1 SEHNR, CDR2 FQNEAQ (reference sequence). The DNA for the CDR3 is TGTGCCAGCAGCCCGTTCAACTCCGGTCATGGCTACACCTTC. It is translated as CASSPFNSGHGYTF.

The chain combines TRBV27 with TRBJ2-3; D not resolved. This CDR3 contains 14 residues. V was pared by 5 bases and J by 6 bases, with 15 bases between. Looked up from germline, CDR1 is MNHEY and CDR2 is SMNVEV (reference sequence). Here the CDR3 reads CASSPTISRDTQYF. CDR3 DNA sequence: TGTGCCAGCAGTCCAACCATTTCGCGTGATACGCAGTATTTT.

The rearrangement links TRBV5-1 to TRBJ1-1, with TRBD1 as a possible D gene (5 bases). Trimming took 0 bases from V and 4 from J, leaving 13 bases between them. There are 15 residues in the CDR3. Germline assignment: CDR1 SGHRS and CDR2 YFSETQ. This CDR3 reads CASSLEGEGSTEAFF. The CDR3, as DNA: TGCGCCAGCAGCTTGGAAGGGGAAGGGAGCACTGAAGCTTTCTTT.

This chain connects TRBV19 to TRBJ1-2; TRBD1 might be the D (6 bases). The CDR3 runs to 12 residues. V lost 6 bases and J lost 7, with 12 bases in between. In germline, CDR1 is LNHDA, CDR2 SQIVND (reference sequence). CDR3 in amino acids: CASRNRAGGYTF. CDR3 nucleotides: TGTGCCAGTAGAAACAGGGCTGGTGGCTACACCTTC.

The genes are TRBV5-1 and TRBJ2-3; D may be TRBD1 or TRBD2 (6 bases each). Germline V CDR1 and CDR2: SGHRS, YFSETQ. Trimming left V 4 bases short and J 6 bases short, with 21 bases between. The CDR3 loop spans 16 amino acids. The CDR3 region has the DNA TGCGCCAGCAGCCCGTCCGCCTCGGGGGCCGGGGATACGCAGTATTTT. Its translation: CASSPSASGAGDTQYF.

This clone turned up a few times. The chain recombines TRBV29-1 with TRBJ2-2, with 12 bases aligning to TRBD1. The CDR3 runs 14 residues. Trimming cost V 4 bases and J 6 bases; bases outside gene matches: 3. Germline V gene data show CDR1 as SQVTM and CDR2 as ANQGSEA. CDR3 sequence reads: CSVVGQGASGELFF. The CDR3 DNA reads as TGCAGCGTTGTGGGACAGGGGGCCTCCGGGGAGCTGTTTTTT.

The genes are TRBV18 and TRBJ2-5; perhaps TRBD2 as D (6 bases). V was pared by 4 bases and J by 3 bases, with 9 bases between. CDR3 length: 13 residues. Germline values: CDR1 KGHSH, CDR2 LQKENI. CDR3 protein: CASSLRLEETQYF. DNA of the CDR3: TGTGCCAGCTCACTCCGACTAGAAGAGACCCAGTACTTC.

The V call is TRBV4-1, the J call TRBJ2-7; D not resolved. The germline V and J ends were trimmed by 1 base and 1 base, with 11 bases remaining between them. Germline CDR1 MGHRA, CDR2 YSYEKL. The CDR3 spans 15 residues. CDR3 residues: CASSQGPGASYEQYF. The CDR3 DNA reads TGCGCCAGCAGCCAAGGTCCAGGAGCGTCCTACGAGCAGTACTTC.

The CDR3 nucleotides are TGTGCCAGCAGCTTGGTATTGCTAGCGGGGGAAGAGACCCAGTACTTC. This gives the protein CASSLVLLAGEETQYF. This chain uses TRBV5-4 with TRBJ2-5, with 10 positions matching TRBD2. Trimming at V came to 0 bases and at J to 3 bases, leaving 5 bases not matched to a gene. Germline V CDR1 and CDR2: SGHNT, YYREEE (reference sequence). The CDR3 has 16 residues.

The chain recombines TRBV13 with TRBJ1-1, with D maybe TRBD1 (6 bases). The CDR3 is 13 residues long. Trimming stripped 6 bases from V and 4 bases from J, with 12 bases between. Germline lookup yields CDR1 PRHDT and CDR2 FYEKMQ (reference sequence). CDR3 residues: CASSFGGATEAFF. The CDR3 region has the DNA TGTGCCAGCAGTTTTGGGGGGGCCACTGAAGCTTTCTTT.

This chain links TRBV10-3 with TRBJ2-2, with D tentatively TRBD2 (5 bases). Between the trimmed V and J ends, which lost 7 bases and 0 bases, there was a span of 18 bases. The CDR3 has 17 residues. Germline CDR1 is ENHRY and CDR2 is SYGVKD. The CDR3: CAITNSDGLTNTGELFF. DNA of the CDR3: TGTGCCATCACCAACTCTGATGGACTTACGAACACCGGGGAGCTGTTTTTT.

The chain combines TRBV7-9 with TRBJ2-1; D is tentatively TRBD1 or TRBD2 (6 bases each). The CDR3 runs to 14 residues. The germline V and J ends were trimmed by 2 bases and 6 bases, with 11 bases remaining between them. Per the germline V gene, CDR1 is SEHNR and CDR2 is FQNEAQ (reference sequence). The CDR3 reads CASSLLGGGNEQFF. The CDR3 DNA reads TGTGCCAGCAGCTTATTAGGGGGAGGCAATGAGCAGTTCTTC. Combining the CDR3 with reference TRBV7-9 and TRBJ2-1 gives the whole variable domain DTGVSQNPRHKITKRGQNVTFRCDPISEHNRLYWYRQTLGQGPEFLTYFQNEAQLEKSRLLSDRFSAERPKGSFSTLEIQRTEQGDSAMYLCASSLLGGGNEQFFGPGTRLTVL.

V is TRBV19 and J is TRBJ1-6; D is undetermined. The germline V gene has CDR1 LNHDA and CDR2 SQIVND (reference sequence). V was shortened by 8 bases and J by 11 bases, with 13 bases between the two germline ends. This CDR3 is 12 amino acids long. CDR3 sequence: CASRWFGAPLHF. The CDR3 bases are TGTGCCAGTCGGTGGTTCGGTGCACCCCTCCACTTT.

This chain uses TRBV4-1 with TRBJ2-2; 11 positions agree with TRBD2. This CDR3 region has 17 residues. V lost 3 bases, J lost 7 bases, and 10 bases stayed unmatched. Germline V lookup: CDR1 MGHRA, CDR2 YSYEKL. Written as DNA, the CDR3 is TGCGCCAGCAGCCAGGGTATAGCGGGGGGGCAAGTCGGGGAGCTGTTTTTT. Translating it yields CASSQGIAGGQVGELFF.

This chain uses TRBV7-9 with TRBJ2-7; tentative D call: TRBD1 (6 bases). This CDR3 is built from 14 residues. In germline, CDR1 is SEHNR, CDR2 FQNEAQ (reference sequence). The ends were cut back, 8 bases at V and 7 bases at J, with 21 bases in the middle. CDR3 sequence reads: CASQKSQGAWEQYF. The DNA for the CDR3 is TGTGCCAGCCAGAAATCACAGGGCGCCTGGGAGCAGTACTTC.

This clone counts as medium-sized. The rearrangement joins TRBV4-3 to TRBJ2-3; no reliable D call. V was clipped by 0 bases and J by 3 bases, with 10 bases between them. The CDR3 is 15 residues long. Germline CDR1 reads LGHNA; CDR2 reads YSLEER. The CDR3 coding sequence is TGCGCCAGCAGCCAAGACGATGCGGCGACAGATACGCAGTATTTT. Its translation: CASSQDDAATDTQYF.

The chain has TRBV9 and TRBJ1-2; D gene uncertain. The CDR3 length is 12 residues. The V gene's germline CDR1 is SGDLS and CDR2 YYNGEE. V shed 0 bases and J shed 5 bases, with 5 bases lying between them. The CDR3 coding sequence is TGTGCCAGCAGCGTAGATGGGTATGGCTACACCTTC. It codes for CASSVDGYGYTF.

The rearrangement links TRBV6-1 to TRBJ2-1, with 13 bases matching TRBD2. Per the germline V gene, CDR1 is MNHNS and CDR2 is SASEGT. The CDR3 has 15 amino acids. The V gene end was trimmed by 6 bases and the J gene end by 8 bases; junction bases not matched to a gene: 7. CDR3 in DNA: TGTGCCAGCAGCCCTACTAGCGGGGGGGCGGATGAGCAGTTCTTC. Translated, it gives CASSPTSGGADEQFF.

This chain connects TRBV19 to TRBJ1-1, with TRBD1 matching 8 bases. Germline V gene lookup returns CDR1 LNHDA and CDR2 SQIVND (reference sequence). This CDR3 contains 11 residues. J lost 10 bases, V lost 7 bases, and 5 bases had no gene match. CDR3 residues: CASKYGTGAFF. CDR3 coding DNA: TGTGCCAGTAAGTACGGGACAGGAGCTTTCTTT. The full variable domain, with the rest looked up from reference TRBV19 and TRBJ1-1, is DGGITQSPKYLFRKEGQNVTLSCEQNLNHDAMYWYRQDPGQGLRLIYYSQIVNDFQKGDIAEGYSVSREKKESFPLTVTSAQKNPTAFYLCASKYGTGAFFGQGTRLTVV.